This paragraph covers one T cell receptor beta chain sequence. Molecular barcoding with unique molecular identifiers was used for the TCRbeta library. TCRdb independently ran MiXCR on the PCR reads; one entry per CDR3 protein. The sample lists roughly 400,000 distinct CDR3 sequences; around 20% were seen once. This record belongs to a study of T-cell reconstitution after alpha-beta-depleted transplantation in children. This clonotype was obtained from a human donor who donated a stem cell graft to a child with acute myeloid leukemia. The sequencing here drew on PBMCs from the stem cell graft donor, taken from the stem cell graft.

This CDR3 is CASGLDRGETQYF. CDR3 bases: TGTGCCAGCGGGCTTGACAGGGGCGAGACCCAGTACTTC. V and J are TRBV2 and TRBJ2-5, with TRBD1 identical over 8 bases. V lost 8 bases and J lost 5; bases outside the gene matches: 7. The CDR3 totals 13 residues. CDR1 and CDR2 (germline): SNHLY, FYNNEI. Using reference TRBV2 and TRBJ2-5 for the parts outside the CDR3, the full variable domain is EPEVTQTPSHQVTQMGQEVILRCVPISNHLYFYWYRQILGQKVEFLVSFYNNEISEKSEIFDDQFSVERPDGSNFTLKIRSTKLEDSAMYFCASGLDRGETQYFGPGTRLLVL.